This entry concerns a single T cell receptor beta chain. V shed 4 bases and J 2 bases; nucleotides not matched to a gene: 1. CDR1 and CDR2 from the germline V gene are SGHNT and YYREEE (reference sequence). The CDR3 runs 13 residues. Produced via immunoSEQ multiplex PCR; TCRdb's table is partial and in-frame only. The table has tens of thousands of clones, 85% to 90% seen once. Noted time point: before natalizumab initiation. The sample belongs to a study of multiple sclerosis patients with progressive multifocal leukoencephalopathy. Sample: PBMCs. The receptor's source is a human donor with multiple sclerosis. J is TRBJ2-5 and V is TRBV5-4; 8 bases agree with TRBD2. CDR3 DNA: TGTGCCAGCAGCCGCGGGGGGCAAGAGACCCAGTACTTC. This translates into CASSRGGQETQYF. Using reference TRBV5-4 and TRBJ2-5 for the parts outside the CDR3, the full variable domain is ETGVTQSPTHLIKTRGQQVTLRCSSQSGHNTVSWYQQALGQGPQFIFQYYREEENGRGNFPPRFSGLQFPNYSSELNVNALELDDSALYLCASSRGGQETQYFGPGTRLLVL.